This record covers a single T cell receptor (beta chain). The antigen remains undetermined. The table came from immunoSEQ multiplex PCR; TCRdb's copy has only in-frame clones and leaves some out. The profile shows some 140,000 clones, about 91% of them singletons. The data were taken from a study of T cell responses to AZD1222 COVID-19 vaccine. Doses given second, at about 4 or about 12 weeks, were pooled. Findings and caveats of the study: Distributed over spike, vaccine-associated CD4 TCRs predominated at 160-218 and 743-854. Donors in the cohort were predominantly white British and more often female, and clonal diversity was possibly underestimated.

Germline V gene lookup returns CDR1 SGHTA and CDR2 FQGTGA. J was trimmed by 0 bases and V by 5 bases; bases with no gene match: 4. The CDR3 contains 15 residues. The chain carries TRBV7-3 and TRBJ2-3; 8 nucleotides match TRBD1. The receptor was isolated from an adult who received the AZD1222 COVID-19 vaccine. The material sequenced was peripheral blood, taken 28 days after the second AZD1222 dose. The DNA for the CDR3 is TGTGCCAGCAGCCCCCAGGGGGCGAGCACAGATACGCAGTATTTT. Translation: CASSPQGASTDTQYF.